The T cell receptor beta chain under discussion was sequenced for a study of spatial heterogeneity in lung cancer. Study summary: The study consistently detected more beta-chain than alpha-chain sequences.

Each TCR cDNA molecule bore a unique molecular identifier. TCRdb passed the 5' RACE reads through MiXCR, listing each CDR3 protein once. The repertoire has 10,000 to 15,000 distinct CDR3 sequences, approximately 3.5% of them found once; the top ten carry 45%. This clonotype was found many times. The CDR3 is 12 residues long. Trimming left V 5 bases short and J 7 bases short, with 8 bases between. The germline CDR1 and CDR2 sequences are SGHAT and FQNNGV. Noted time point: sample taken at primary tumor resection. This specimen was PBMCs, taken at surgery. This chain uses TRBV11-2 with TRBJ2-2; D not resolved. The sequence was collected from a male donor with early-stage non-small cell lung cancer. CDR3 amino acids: CASSRPGGELFF. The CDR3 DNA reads TGTGCCAGCAGCCGTCCTGGCGGGGAGCTGTTTTTT. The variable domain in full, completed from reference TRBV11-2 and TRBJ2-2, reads EAGVAQSPRYKIIEKRQSVAFWCNPISGHATLYWYQQILGQGPKLLIQFQNNGVVDDSQLPKDRFSAERLKGVDSTLKIQPAKLEDSAVYLCASSRPGGELFFGEGSRLTVL.